This paragraph reports one TCR beta chain. CDR3 length: 13 residues. V was trimmed by 7 bases and J by 2 bases, leaving 6 bases between them. CDR1 and CDR2 (germline): MNHNS, SASEGT. This record comes from a study of OX40 agonist ivuxolimab in advanced cancers. About the research overall: Partial responses occurred in three patients (one hepatocellular carcinoma, two cutaneous melanoma).

Using immunoSEQ multiplex PCR, the repertoire was profiled, and TCRdb retains in-frame clones only, with some absent. Of roughly 56,000 clones listed, approximately 86% are singletons. This clonotype was obtained from an adult with an advanced solid tumor such as melanoma, head and neck, liver or kidney cancer. The sample in question was CD4+ or CD8+ T cells sorted from blood, obtained in a trial of the OX40 agonist ivuxolimab. V and J are TRBV6-1 and TRBJ2-6; D is uncertain. CDR3: CASILTGANVLTF. CDR3 bases: TGTGCCAGCATCCTGACTGGGGCCAACGTCCTGACTTTC.